The entry below describes one TCR beta chain. It has no known antigen specificity. Within one base of it there is no much larger clone, and no base qualities were kept. The library was produced with the immunoSEQ multiplex PCR assay. Entries here come from immuneACCESS through TCRdb and include only in-frame sequences with V and J called. Some clones fail to appear in such tables; in the studies checked, an unresolved V gene covers under half of the shortfall, and the cause of the remainder is unknown. This sample lists roughly 120,000 clones; 85% to 95% were detected once. The ten largest clones represent around 1.6% of the sample. This sample stems from a study of control samples from healthy donors and cancer patients (TCRdb year 2020). Between the V and J ends, shortened by 5 bases and 1 base respectively, the junction contains 7 bases. CDR1 SGDLS and CDR2 YYNGEE are derived from the germline V gene. The CDR3 runs 13 residues from the cysteine to the phenylalanine. The entry retains the CDR3 DNA only, 39 bases that are in frame from base 1.

The chain joins TRBV9 to TRBJ2-1, with the D gene uncertain. Material: PBMCs. This sequence originates from a man between 50 and 59 years old with head and neck cancer. CDR3 region: CASRPGSYNEQFF. DNA sequence: TGTGCCAGCAGGCCTGGGTCCTACAATGAGCAGTTCTTC.